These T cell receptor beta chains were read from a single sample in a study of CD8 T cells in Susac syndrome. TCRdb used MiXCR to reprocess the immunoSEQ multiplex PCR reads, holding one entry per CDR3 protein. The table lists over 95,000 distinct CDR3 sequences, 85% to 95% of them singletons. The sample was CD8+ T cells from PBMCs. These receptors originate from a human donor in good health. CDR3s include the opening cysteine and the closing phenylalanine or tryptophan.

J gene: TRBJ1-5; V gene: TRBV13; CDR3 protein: CASSSGDQPQHF
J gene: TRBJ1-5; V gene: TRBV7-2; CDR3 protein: CASSLVPEYSNQPQHF
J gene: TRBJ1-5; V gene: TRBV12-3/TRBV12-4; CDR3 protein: CASRHDRINQPQHF
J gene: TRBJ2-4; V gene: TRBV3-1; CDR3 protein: CASSPSSGTGGSNIQYF
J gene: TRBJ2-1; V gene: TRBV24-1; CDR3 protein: CATSASLGRSEQFF
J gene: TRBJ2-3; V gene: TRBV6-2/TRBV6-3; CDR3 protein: CASSYARAKGESPDTQYF
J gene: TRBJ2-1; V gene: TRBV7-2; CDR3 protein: CASTIAGAYNEQFF
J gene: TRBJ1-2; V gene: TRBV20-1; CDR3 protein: CSANLQGGYGYTF
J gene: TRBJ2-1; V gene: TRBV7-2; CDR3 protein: CASSLYGGAGGTYNEQFF
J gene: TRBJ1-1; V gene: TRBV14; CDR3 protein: CASSHHGTGGTEAFF